The clone carrying this T cell receptor (beta chain) has a handful of counts. A history of autoimmune disease or systemic immunosuppression excluded patients. This entry comes from a study of OX40 agonist ivuxolimab in advanced cancers. The wider study: Patients got intravenous ivuxolimab at 0.01 to 10 mg/kg every 2 weeks. Partial responses were seen in three patients, one with hepatocellular carcinoma and two with cutaneous melanoma. Prior checkpoint blockade (anti-PD-1, anti-PD-L1 or anti-CTLA-4) was permitted; about 40% had it.

Measured with immunoSEQ multiplex PCR; TCRdb has only the in-frame clones, and not every one. The sample has roughly 60,000 clones; around 87% are singletons. CDR1 is MGHRA and CDR2 is YSYEKL in the germline V gene. Trimming shortened V by 4 bases and J by 5 bases, and 11 bases separated the two germline ends. The CDR3 sequence is 13 residues long. The sequenced sample was CD4+ or CD8+ T cells sorted from blood, obtained in a trial of the OX40 agonist ivuxolimab. The chain has TRBV4-1 and TRBJ1-1, with a tentative D call TRBD1 (5 bases). This receptor was obtained from an adult with an advanced solid tumor such as melanoma, head and neck, liver or kidney cancer. The CDR3 coding sequence is TGCGCCAGCAGCCGGGGGGGGATTACTGAAGCTTTCTTT. The encoded protein is CASSRGGITEAFF.